The clone carrying this T cell receptor beta chain was recorded a few times. The CDR3 sequence is 16 residues long. The J segment lost 4 bases and the V segment lost 8 bases, leaving 13 bases of the junction unmatched. The germline V gene encodes CDR1 LNHDA and CDR2 SQIVND (reference sequence). This entry comes from a study of sequential checkpoint blockade in melanoma. Treatment meaning: randomized to nivolumab then ipilimumab (arm A) or the reverse (arm B). Some clones are missing from TCRdb's copy, which holds only in-frame ones; the method was immunoSEQ multiplex PCR. The repertoire consists of roughly 2,500 clones, with 33% occurring once and the leading ten covering approximately 13%.

The input for sequencing was tumor tissue (inferred from file names), taken from a patient given nivolumab and ipilimumab in sequence. The chain recombines TRBV19 with TRBJ1-2; 10 nucleotides align to TRBD1. This TCR was sampled from a human donor with melanoma. The CDR3 DNA reads as TGTGCCAGTTATGGGACAGGGGACCCGGAAGGCTATGGCTACACCTTC. It codes for CASYGTGDPEGYGYTF.